A selection of T cell receptor beta chains follows, all from one sample in a study of T cells in Graves' hyperthyroidism and ophthalmopathy. MiXCR was run by TCRdb on the multiplex PCR reads, yielding one entry per CDR3 protein. The sample yields approximately 350,000 distinct CDR3 sequences, 12% to 15% seen once. Input material: blood. These receptors originate from an older woman with Graves' ophthalmopathy. Both conserved end residues are part of each CDR3. Where a row states a size, it is once, few, many or the class of an expanded clone; other rows omit it.

clone size | J gene | V gene | CDR3 protein
once | TRBJ1-1 | TRBV7-8 | CASSRGYTEAFF
few | TRBJ2-1 | TRBV20-1 | CSARGYPSYNEQFF
many | TRBJ2-1 | TRBV27 | CASSLSLAGGSGEQFF
many | TRBJ1-1 | TRBV20-1 | CTTMTRDRRNTEAFF
few | TRBJ2-7 | TRBV10-3 | CAISQPDRVLEQYF
- | TRBJ1-1 | TRBV19 | CASREGLSARTEAFF
- | TRBJ2-1 | TRBV19 | CASSLLAAASSYNEQFF
- | TRBJ1-6 | TRBV6-6 | CASSYSNPATGANNSPLHF
many | TRBJ2-1 | TRBV20-1 | CSARDRGGAGTYNEQFF
many | TRBJ2-5 | TRBV27 | CASSLWAKGAETQYF
few | TRBJ1-3 | TRBV12-3/TRBV12-4 | CASSFMRRGYAPGNTIYF
many | TRBJ2-7 | TRBV4-1 | CASSQVEETYEQYF
many | TRBJ2-7 | TRBV20-1 | CSARVKASYEQYF
- | TRBJ2-2 | TRBV9 | CASSVAGLNTGELFF
many | TRBJ2-2 | TRBV5-1 | CASSRRDRGLSNTGELFF
many | TRBJ1-1 | TRBV30 | CAWSPGLISNTEAFF
- | TRBJ2-2 | TRBV6-1 | CASDGLAGLGELFF
few | TRBJ2-7 | TRBV7-2 | CASSLSGATYYEQYF
many | TRBJ2-1 | TRBV20-1 | CSAKLTSGKKQFF
many | TRBJ2-3 | TRBV24-1 | CATSDLTSGSTDTQYF
few | TRBJ2-7 | TRBV5-4 | CASSRTSGDSYEQYF
many | TRBJ2-5 | TRBV7-2 | CASSRGTSGRTFQGTQYF
many | TRBJ2-1 | TRBV11-2 | CASSRSGAGTSPYNEQFF
- | TRBJ2-6 | TRBV5-1 | CASRGGAGSGANVLTF
few | TRBJ2-6 | TRBV29-1 | CSVRTGGLSGANVLTF
many | TRBJ2-1 | TRBV28 | CASSLLLANNEQFF